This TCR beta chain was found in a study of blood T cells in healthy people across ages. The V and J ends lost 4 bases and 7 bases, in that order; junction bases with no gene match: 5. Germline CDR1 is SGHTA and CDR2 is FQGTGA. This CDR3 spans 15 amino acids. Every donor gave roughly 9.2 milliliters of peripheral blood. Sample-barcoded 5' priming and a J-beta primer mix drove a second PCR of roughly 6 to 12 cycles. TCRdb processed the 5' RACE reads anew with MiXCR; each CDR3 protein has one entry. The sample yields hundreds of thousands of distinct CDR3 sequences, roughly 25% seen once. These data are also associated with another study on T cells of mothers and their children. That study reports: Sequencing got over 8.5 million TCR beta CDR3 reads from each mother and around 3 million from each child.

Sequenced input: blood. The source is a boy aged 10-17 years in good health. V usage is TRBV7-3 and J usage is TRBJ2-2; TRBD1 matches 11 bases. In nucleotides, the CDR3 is TGTGCCAGCAGCTCGGACAGGGGGCAGGACGGGGAGCTGTTTTTT. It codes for CASSSDRGQDGELFF.